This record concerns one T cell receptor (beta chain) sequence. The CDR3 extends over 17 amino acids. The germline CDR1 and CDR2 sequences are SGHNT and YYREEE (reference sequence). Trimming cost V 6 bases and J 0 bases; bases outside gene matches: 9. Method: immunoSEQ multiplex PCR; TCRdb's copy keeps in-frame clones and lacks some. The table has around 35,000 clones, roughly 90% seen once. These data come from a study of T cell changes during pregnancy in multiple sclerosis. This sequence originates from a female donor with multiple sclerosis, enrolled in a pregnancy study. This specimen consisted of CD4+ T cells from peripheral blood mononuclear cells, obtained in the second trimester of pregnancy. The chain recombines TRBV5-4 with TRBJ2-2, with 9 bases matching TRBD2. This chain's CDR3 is CASTPLTSGANTGELFF. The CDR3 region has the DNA TGTGCCAGCACCCCCTTGACTAGCGGAGCGAACACCGGGGAGCTGTTTTTT.